These 24 T cell receptor beta chains originate from one sample sequenced in a study of metastatic and nonmetastatic thyroid tumors. Every patient underwent thyroid surgery untreated. TCRdb recomputed clones from the PCR reads via MiXCR. This table has more than 10,000 clones, less than 30% appearing once. The sample comprised blood. Source of these receptors: a female donor with papillary thyroid cancer or a benign thyroid nodule (not recorded which). Some clones in this sample may be carry-over from other donors' samples.

At least ten counts were recorded for this clone. The V call is TRBV28, the J call TRBJ2-1; 7 nucleotides align to TRBD1. In germline, CDR1 is MDHEN, CDR2 SYDVKM. The CDR3 covers 16 residues. The J segment lost 6 bases and the V segment lost 5 bases, leaving 13 bases of the junction unmatched. CDR3 DNA sequence: TGTGCCAGCAGTCCACCAAAATGGGACAGCTCCAATGAGCAGTTCTTC. It is translated as CASSPPKWDSSNEQFF.

This clone was observed at least ten times. The CDR3 nucleotides read TGCAGTGCTAGAGCCGGTAGTGCAGGGGGCTATGGCTACACCTTC. Amino acid sequence: CSARAGSAGGYGYTF. V usage is TRBV20-1 and J usage is TRBJ1-2; TRBD1 agrees at 7 bases. CDR3 size: 15 residues. Trimming took 1 base from V and 4 from J; bases not matched to a gene: 9. Per germline, CDR1 DFQATT and CDR2 SNEGSKA (reference sequence).

This clone was found once. V usage is TRBV5-8 and J usage is TRBJ2-2; D is tentatively TRBD1 or TRBD2 (6 bases each). The CDR3 has 14 amino acids. With 1 base removed from V and 5 bases from J, the gap between germline ends came to 9 bases. In germline, CDR1 is SGHTS, CDR2 YDEGEE. The chain's CDR3 is CASSLKGGTGELFF. The CDR3, as DNA: TGTGCCAGCAGCTTGAAGGGGGGAACCGGGGAGCTGTTTTTT.

This clone has a count of ten or more. The rearrangement joins TRBV11-2 to TRBJ1-2, with no clear D. V was clipped by 5 bases and J by 4 bases, with 14 bases between them. In germline, CDR1 is SGHAT, CDR2 FQNNGV. This CDR3 has 14 amino acids. The CDR3 region is CASSNTPRSYGYTF. DNA of the CDR3: TGTGCCAGCAGCAACACCCCCCGGTCCTATGGCTACACCTTC. The entire variable domain, with the rest obtained from reference TRBV11-2 and TRBJ1-2, is as follows: EAGVAQSPRYKIIEKRQSVAFWCNPISGHATLYWYQQILGQGPKLLIQFQNNGVVDDSQLPKDRFSAERLKGVDSTLKIQPAKLEDSAVYLCASSNTPRSYGYTFGSGTRLTVV.

This clone was picked up many times. This chain connects TRBV19 to TRBJ2-1, with TRBD1 matching 7 bases. This CDR3 comprises 12 residues. V dropped 7 bases and J dropped 7; count of bases not matched to a gene: 4. Germline CDR1 and CDR2: LNHDA and SQIVND (reference sequence). CDR3 DNA: TGTGCCAGTAAAGGGGGCGAAAATGAGCAGTTCTTC. Protein sequence: CASKGGENEQFF.

The chain has TRBV20-1 and TRBJ1-1, with TRBD1 matching 7 bases. The V gene's germline CDR1 is DFQATT and CDR2 SNEGSKA (reference sequence). Trimming removed 2 bases from V and 5 bases from J; junction bases left unmatched: 14. The CDR3 extends over 16 amino acids. The DNA for the CDR3 is TGCAGTGCTAGATGGGGCATGACAGGGAGAAAGACTGAAGCTTTCTTT. Its translation: CSARWGMTGRKTEAFF.

This clone was picked up many times. The chain employs TRBV5-7 and TRBJ2-2, with D possibly TRBD1 on 6 matching bases. TRBV5-7 is placed among ORFs of uncertain function. The CDR3 consists of 16 residues. Trimming removed 2 bases from V and 4 bases from J, with 15 bases in between. The CDR3 reads CASSFRGTRGTGELFF. The CDR3 DNA reads as TGTGCCAGCAGCTTTAGGGGGACCAGGGGCACCGGGGAGCTGTTTTTT.

By proportion, this clone is medium-sized. This rearrangement joins TRBV6-5 to TRBJ1-2; no clear D. V was clipped by 4 bases and J by 2 bases, with 23 bases between them. Germline lookup yields CDR1 MNHEY and CDR2 SVGAGI. The CDR3 has 18 residues. The CDR3 DNA is TGTGCCAGCAGTTCCGCTGGAAGGAGGGCGGCGGGGAACTATGGCTACACCTTC. It yields the protein CASSSAGRRAAGNYGYTF.

This clone was observed a handful of times. The V and J genes are TRBV2 and TRBJ2-3; no definite D call. This CDR3 comprises 13 residues. V shed 4 bases and J shed 1 base, with 6 bases lying between them. Germline values: CDR1 SNHLY, CDR2 FYNNEI. CDR3 residues: CASSVRGTDTQYF. The CDR3 bases are TGTGCCAGCAGTGTACGCGGCACAGATACGCAGTATTTT.

In this sample, this clone is medium-sized. This chain joins TRBV28 and TRBJ1-5; D might be TRBD1 (5 bases). The CDR3 consists of 15 residues. Trimming took off 3 bases at V and 0 bases at J, with 9 bases between the two ends. From germline, CDR1 is MDHEN and CDR2 SYDVKM. CDR3 in amino acids: CASSFGDDSNQPQHF. DNA of the CDR3: TGTGCCAGCAGTTTCGGGGACGATAGCAATCAGCCCCAGCATTTT. Supplemented by reference TRBV28 and TRBJ1-5, the full variable domain reads DVKVTQSSRYLVKRTGEKVFLECVQDMDHENMFWYRQDPGLGLRLIYFSYDVKMKEKGDIPEGYSVSREKKERFSLILESASTNQTSMYLCASSFGDDSNQPQHFGDGTRLSIL.

This clone was detected ten times or more. The chain couples TRBV30 to TRBJ2-7; D gene uncertain. In germline, CDR1 is GTSNPN, CDR2 SVGIG (reference sequence). The V end lost 2 bases, the J end lost 3 bases, and 8 bases lay between the germline ends. The CDR3 runs 12 residues. The CDR3 here is CAWSPDVYEQYF. DNA of the CDR3: TGTGCCTGGAGTCCCGACGTCTACGAGCAGTACTTC.

This clone is classed as medium-sized. The chain combines TRBV2 with TRBJ2-7; tentative D call: TRBD1 (6 bases). The CDR3 has 14 amino acids. V was clipped by 2 bases and J by 4 bases, with 12 bases between them. Germline CDR1 is SNHLY and CDR2 is FYNNEI. For the CDR3, the DNA is TGTGCCAGCAGTGAACGCTGGACAGAATACGAGCAGTACGTC. Protein product: CASSERWTEYEQYV.

In its sample, this clone was seen a few times. Compared with germline, one end of the junction differs, possibly owing to a read error. This rearrangement joins TRBV28 to TRBJ2-2; 7 bases map to TRBD1. This CDR3 region has 13 residues. Germline-derived CDR1 and CDR2 are MDHEN and SYDVKM. The CDR3 reads CGTGDSNTWELSF. The CDR3 region has the DNA TGTGGGACTGGGGACAGTAACACCTGGGAGCTGTCTTTT.

This clone was observed many times. The rearrangement links TRBV11-2 to TRBJ2-2, with D uncertain. CDR3 length: 11 residues. V was pared by 6 bases and J by 6 bases, with 5 bases between. Per the germline V gene, CDR1 is SGHAT and CDR2 is FQNNGV. In nucleotides, the CDR3 is TGTGCCAGCAGAGGCCCCGGGGAGCTGTTTTTT. As protein: CASRGPGELFF. The whole variable domain, filled in from reference TRBV11-2 and TRBJ2-2, reads EAGVAQSPRYKIIEKRQSVAFWCNPISGHATLYWYQQILGQGPKLLIQFQNNGVVDDSQLPKDRFSAERLKGVDSTLKIQPAKLEDSAVYLCASRGPGELFFGEGSRLTVL.

This clone was observed many times. The gene calls are TRBV14 and TRBJ2-3; D uncertain. Germline CDR1 SGHDN, CDR2 FVKESK. The CDR3 runs 16 residues. Between the trimmed V and J ends, which lost 0 bases and 2 bases, there was a span of 12 bases. CDR3 amino acids: CASSQDGGLLTDTQYF. CDR3 coding DNA: TGTGCCAGCAGCCAAGATGGCGGTCTACTCACAGATACGCAGTATTTT. Complete variable domain (other parts from reference TRBV14 and TRBJ2-3): EAGVTQFPSHSVIEKGQTVTLRCDPISGHDNLYWYRRVMGKEIKFLLHFVKESKQDESGMPNNRFLAERTGGTYSTLKVQPAELEDSGVYFCASSQDGGLLTDTQYFGPGTRLTVL.

Concerning this clone itself: A read error may be the cause here, since a much bigger clone is one base away. The chain combines TRBV29-1 with TRBJ2-3; possible D gene TRBD1, 5 bases. The CDR3 consists of 14 residues. The V gene's germline CDR1 is SQVTM and CDR2 ANQGSEA. V was shortened by 3 bases and J by 3 bases, with 13 bases between the two germline ends. CDR3 in DNA: TGCAGCGTTGACTCAGGGCCTTTAACAGATACGCAGTATTTT. This gives the protein CSVDSGPLTDTQYF.

The chain employs TRBV18 and TRBJ2-7; possibly TRBD1 for D (7 bases). The CDR3 loop spans 16 amino acids. Trimming took 2 bases from V and 4 from J, leaving 18 bases between them. The germline CDR1 and CDR2 sequences are KGHSH and LQKENI. The chain's CDR3 is CASSPAQGGQVYEQYF. Here the CDR3 DNA reads TGTGCCAGCTCACCAGCCCAGGGGGGTCAGGTATACGAGCAGTACTTC.

Note on this clone: One end of the junction varies from germline; a read error may be responsible. The chain uses TRBV7-6 and TRBJ2-1, with D possibly called TRBD1 or TRBD2 (5 bases each). CDR1 and CDR2 from the germline V gene are SGHVS and FNYEAQ. CDR3 size: 16 residues. CDR3 nucleotide sequence: TGTGCCACCTCGGGATTAACAGGTCCCCACTACAATGAGCCGTTCTTC. Protein product: CATSGLTGPHYNEPFF.

This clone was counted a few times. This chain connects TRBV28 to TRBJ2-3, with 12 bases lining up with TRBD2. The germline V gene encodes CDR1 MDHEN and CDR2 SYDVKM. V was clipped by 6 bases and J by 5 bases; unmatched bases: 6. This CDR3 spans 15 amino acids. In nucleotides, the CDR3 is TGTGCCAGCAGCACCAGACTAGCGGGAGAAGATACGCAGTATTTT. This gives the protein CASSTRLAGEDTQYF.

On this clone itself: At one of its ends the junction is not consistent with the germline gene, which may arise from a read error. Within the sample, other DNA sequences also encode this same CDR3. The chain carries TRBV6-2 or TRBV6-3 and TRBJ2-2; D is unresolved. Germline V gives CDR1 MNHEY, CDR2 SVGEGT. CDR3 size: 14 residues. CDR3 sequence: CASSYAPNTGELFF. CDR3 nucleotides: TGTGCCAGCAGTTACGCCCCGAATACCGGGGAGCTGTTTTTT.

This clone was detected many times. This chain links TRBV5-1 with TRBJ1-5; 8 bases align to TRBD1. Germline-derived CDR1 and CDR2 are SGHRS and YFSETQ. Germline trimming cut 0 bases from V and 2 bases from J; bases unmatched to any gene: 7. There are 17 residues in the CDR3. CDR3 DNA sequence: TGCGCCAGCAGCTTGGATCCCAGGGGGCTCGGCAATCAGCCCCAGCATTTT. Translation gives CASSLDPRGLGNQPQHF.

This clone qualifies as medium-sized. The V gene is TRBV6-5, the J gene TRBJ2-1; no clear D gene. The length of the CDR3 is 12 residues. The germline V and J ends were trimmed by 0 bases and 6 bases, with 3 bases remaining between them. CDR1 MNHEY and CDR2 SVGAGI come from the germline V gene. The CDR3 protein is CASSYSINEQFF. CDR3 DNA: TGTGCCAGCAGTTACTCGATCAATGAGCAGTTCTTC.

This clone was recorded at least ten times. This sequence joins TRBV7-9 and TRBJ2-1; D is perhaps TRBD1 (5 bases). The CDR3 covers 12 residues. Trimming took 4 bases from V and 10 from J, leaving 11 bases between them. CDR1 SEHNR and CDR2 FQNEAQ come from the germline V gene (reference sequence). The CDR3: CASSSTVQEQFF. CDR3 DNA: TGTGCCAGCAGCTCGACAGTGCAAGAGCAGTTCTTC.

This clone is medium-sized within its sample. This chain uses TRBV10-3 with TRBJ2-2; 11 nucleotides line up with TRBD2. The V gene's germline CDR1 is ENHRY and CDR2 SYGVKD. The CDR3 consists of 15 residues. J was trimmed by 7 bases and V by 10 bases; bases with no gene match: 11. CDR3 region: CATTPLAGGGGELFF. For the CDR3, the DNA is TGTGCCACGACGCCATTAGCGGGAGGGGGCGGGGAGCTGTTTTTT.